The clone carrying this T cell receptor beta chain was counted ten times or more. No antigen is known for it. Sequence at one end of the junction differs from germline and may be a read error. This sample includes further DNA sequences coding for the same CDR3. CDR1 is SGHDN and CDR2 is FVKESK in the germline V gene. The CDR3 contains 13 residues. Original data processing: A classifier of distant metastasis in papillary thyroid cancer was built from CDR3 differences (across clinicopathological groups). TCRdb re-called the PCR reads with MiXCR. These V and J calls derive from TCRdb rather than the authors' analysis. The table shows tens of thousands of clones, with roughly an eighth occurring only once. These data originate in a study of metastatic and nonmetastatic thyroid tumors. Study-wide points: The study reportedly found significantly higher TCR beta diversity in malignant thyroid tumors than benign nodules, in blood and tumor.

Every patient underwent thyroid surgery untreated. The sequenced sample consisted of blood. This sequence originates from a female donor with papillary thyroid cancer or a benign thyroid nodule (not recorded which). Some clones in this sample may be carry-over from other donors' samples. The chain uses TRBV14 and TRBJ2-2; D remains unclear. CDR3 protein: CASSQTNTGELFF. The DNA of the CDR3 is TGTGCTAGCAGCCAAACGAACACCGGGGAGCTGTTTTTT.